The 22 T cell receptor beta chains below were found in one sample sequenced in a study of T cell clones after liver transplantation. Assay: immunoSEQ multiplex PCR; the TCRdb copy retains only in-frame clones and omits some. The sample shows 68,000 or so clones, under 90% of them seen only once. This material consisted of CD4+ T cells from blood, taken before liver transplant. Receptor source: a human donor who received a liver transplant.

J is TRBJ2-5 and V is TRBV21-1; the DNA was not compared with TRBD2, the D call given in the table. TRBV21-1 is tagged as a pseudogene. This CDR3 is built from 17 residues. Here the CDR3 reads CASSKDVAGGLQETQYF. CDR3 DNA sequence: TGTGCCAGCAGCAAAGACGTCGCGGGAGGCTTACAAGAGACCCAGTACTTC.

The genes are TRBV28 and TRBJ2-7; D possibly corresponds to TRBD2 (6 bases). Germline assignment: CDR1 MDHEN and CDR2 SYDVKM. CDR3 length equals 15 residues. The V end was cut by 6 bases, the J end by 3 bases, with 18 bases between. CDR3 coding DNA: TGTGCCAGCAGGGCTCAGGGACTGGGTCACTACGAGCAGTACTTC. Its translation: CASRAQGLGHYEQYF.

This clone appeared once. V is TRBV6-6 and J is TRBJ1-1; D gene ambiguous. The V end lost 6 bases, the J end lost 0 bases, and 8 bases lay between the germline ends. The germline gives CDR1 MNHNY, CDR2 SVGAGI (reference sequence). The CDR3 contains 13 residues. This CDR3 is CASRLGVNTEAFF. DNA of the CDR3: TGTGCCAGCAGATTAGGAGTGAACACTGAAGCTTTCTTT.

The chain has TRBV2 and TRBJ2-3; 7 bases are a match to TRBD1. This CDR3 comprises 14 residues. V dropped 6 bases and J dropped 4; count of bases not matched to a gene: 7. Germline values: CDR1 SNHLY, CDR2 FYNNEI. The CDR3 coding sequence is TGTGCCAGCAGCGGACAGGTGATATCAGATACGCAGTATTTT. Residues: CASSGQVISDTQYF. Looking up the rest from reference TRBV2 and TRBJ2-3 gives the full variable domain: EPEVTQTPSHQVTQMGQEVILRCVPISNHLYFYWYRQILGQKVEFLVSFYNNEISEKSEIFDDQFSVERPDGSNFTLKIRSTKLEDSAMYFCASSGQVISDTQYFGPGTRLTVL.

CDR3 region: CASSPGTSGNVYEQYF. The CDR3 nucleotides are TGTGCCAGCAGTCCCGGGACTAGCGGGAACGTCTACGAGCAGTACTTC. This chain joins TRBV6-6 and TRBJ2-7; 13 bases fit TRBD2. CDR1 is MNHNY, CDR2 SVGAGI, per germline (reference sequence). The V segment lost 5 bases and the J segment 3 bases; nucleotides outside the gene matches: 7. This CDR3 has 16 residues.

The sample holds a few counts of this clone. The rearrangement joins TRBV2 to TRBJ1-2, with 8 bases lining up with TRBD1. The CDR3 totals 15 residues. Trimming at V came to 3 bases and at J to 4 bases, leaving 7 bases not matched to a gene. Germline V gene lookup returns CDR1 SNHLY and CDR2 FYNNEI. CDR3 amino acids: CASSEGPGGPYGYTF. CDR3 coding DNA: TGTGCCAGCAGTGAGGGTCCAGGGGGCCCCTATGGCTACACCTTC.

This clone was counted once. DNA for the CDR3: TGTGCCAGCTCAGCTAGGGCAGATTTTGCAACTAATGAAAAACTGTTTTTT. Its translation: CASSARADFATNEKLFF. The chain is built from TRBV18 and TRBJ1-4, with D uncertain. V gave up 5 bases and J gave up 0 bases, with 16 bases separating them. Germline V lookup: CDR1 KGHSH, CDR2 LQKENI. The CDR3 spans 17 residues.

Here the CDR3 DNA reads TGTGCCAGCAGCTTAGCATTCGGGGAGCTGTTTTTT. As protein: CASSLAFGELFF. The chain uses TRBV7-2 and TRBJ2-2; D remains ambiguous. Deletions cut 0 bases from V and 7 bases from J, with 3 bases between. The CDR3 has 12 residues. In germline, CDR1 is SGHTA, CDR2 FQGNSA.

The chain joins TRBV18 to TRBJ2-5; no reliable D call. CDR1 is KGHSH and CDR2 is LQKENI in the germline V gene. The CDR3 sequence is 13 residues long. Trimming pared 2 bases from V and 5 bases from J, leaving 9 bases between. The CDR3 reads CASSPGEGETQYF. DNA for the CDR3: TGTGCCAGCTCACCAGGGGAAGGGGAGACCCAGTACTTC.

The chain recombines TRBV27 with TRBJ2-7, with D unresolved. Germline CDR1 and CDR2: MNHEY and SMNVEV (reference sequence). Deletions cut 5 bases from V and 2 bases from J, with 13 bases between. This CDR3 has 14 amino acids. The CDR3 DNA reads as TGTGCCAGCAGTCCCCCTCTTCGGGCCTACGAGCAGTACTTC. Encoded protein: CASSPPLRAYEQYF.

This clone appeared a single time. The genes are TRBV14 and TRBJ2-7; TRBD1 matches at 10 bases. The trim removed 3 bases at V and 3 bases at J, leaving 5 bases unmatched. CDR1 is SGHDN, CDR2 FVKESK, per germline. The CDR3 is made up of 15 amino acids. CDR3 sequence reads: CASSQPGQGVYEQYF. The CDR3 DNA follows: TGTGCCAGCAGCCAGCCAGGACAGGGGGTCTACGAGCAGTACTTC.

The V gene is TRBV18, the J gene TRBJ1-1; D is unresolved. V lost 2 bases and J 4 bases, leaving 14 bases between the germline ends. The CDR3 has 15 amino acids. CDR1 KGHSH and CDR2 LQKENI come from the germline V gene. The CDR3 region has the DNA TGTGCCAGCTCACCAAACCGGGTTCGGGTCACTGAAGCTTTCTTT. It encodes CASSPNRVRVTEAFF.

This clone was observed once. The chain is built from TRBV19 and TRBJ1-1; 7 bases are a match to TRBD1. Per germline, CDR1 LNHDA and CDR2 SQIVND (reference sequence). The CDR3 extends over 15 amino acids. Trimming cost V 5 bases and J 0 bases; bases outside gene matches: 6. CDR3 nucleotides: TGTGCCAGTAGTTCGGCCGGGACAGTGAACACTGAAGCTTTCTTT. This translates into CASSSAGTVNTEAFF.

The CDR3: CASSFGRESYNEQFF. DNA for the CDR3: TGTGCCAGCAGCTTCGGGCGGGAGTCCTACAATGAGCAGTTCTTC. V gene TRBV11-2 combines with J gene TRBJ2-1; 7 positions match TRBD2. Germline CDR1 reads SGHAT; CDR2 reads FQNNGV. CDR3 size: 15 residues. The V gene end was trimmed by 3 bases and the J gene end by 1 base; junction bases not matched to a gene: 3.

The chain uses TRBV14 and TRBJ2-1; D might be TRBD1 or TRBD2, each matching 5 bases. This CDR3 has 15 amino acids. V lost 4 bases and J lost 5, with 15 bases in between. Germline V gene data show CDR1 as SGHDN and CDR2 as FVKESK. The CDR3 loop reads CASSLLGVLNNEQFF. DNA of the CDR3: TGTGCCAGCAGCCTTTTGGGGGTTCTCAACAATGAGCAGTTCTTC.

This rearrangement joins TRBV7-9 to TRBJ2-5; TRBD2 aligns across 11 bases. The CDR3 is 17 amino acids. The germline V gene has CDR1 SEHNR and CDR2 FQNEAQ (reference sequence). With 0 bases clipped from V and 7 bases from J, the junction kept 10 bases outside the gene matches. DNA of the CDR3: TGTGCCAGCAGCTTAGCTAGCGGGAGGGCCATCCTTGGGACCCAGTACTTC. This gives the protein CASSLASGRAILGTQYF.

This clone was detected once. V is TRBV7-2 and J is TRBJ1-2; a possible D gene is TRBD1 (6 bases). The CDR3 loop spans 15 amino acids. V lost 2 bases and J lost 2, with 12 bases in between. Germline CDR1 and CDR2: SGHTA and FQGNSA. In DNA, the CDR3 is TGTGCCAGCAGCTTACAAGGACAGAGCAACTATGGCTACACCTTC. Protein product: CASSLQGQSNYGYTF.

The chain is built from TRBV18 and TRBJ2-7, with D perhaps matching TRBD1 or TRBD2 (5 bases each). The germline V gene encodes CDR1 KGHSH and CDR2 LQKENI. Trimming removed 3 bases at V and 3 bases at J, with 12 bases between. This CDR3 region has 14 residues. The CDR3 loop is CASSPGRTLYEQYF. In DNA, the CDR3 is TGTGCCAGCTCACCGGGACGAACCCTCTACGAGCAGTACTTC. The full variable domain, completed using reference TRBV18 and TRBJ2-7, is NAGVMQNPRHLVRRRGQEARLRCSPMKGHSHVYWYRQLPEEGLKFMVYLQKENIIDESGMPKERFSAEFPKEGPSILRIQQVVRGDSAAYFCASSPGRTLYEQYFGPGTRLTVT.

The chain links TRBV18 to TRBJ2-3, with 8 bases matching TRBD2. The germline CDR1 and CDR2 sequences are KGHSH and LQKENI. The CDR3 loop spans 17 amino acids. V dropped 8 bases and J dropped 2; count of bases not matched to a gene: 15. The CDR3 protein is CASTTWTSPFNTDTQYF. The CDR3 DNA follows: TGTGCCAGCACCACTTGGACTAGCCCTTTTAACACAGATACGCAGTATTTT.

The rearrangement links TRBV18 to TRBJ1-3; D is perhaps TRBD1 (6 bases). This CDR3 contains 16 residues. V was shortened by 6 bases and J by 0 bases, with 15 bases between the two germline ends. The germline gives CDR1 KGHSH, CDR2 LQKENI. CDR3 region: CASSPTGTNSGNTIYF. The DNA of the CDR3 is TGTGCCAGCTCGCCCACAGGGACGAACTCTGGAAACACCATATATTTT.

The rearrangement joins TRBV30 to TRBJ2-5; the D gene is possibly TRBD2 (6 bases). Between the trimmed V and J ends, which lost 1 base and 7 bases, there was a span of 10 bases. The CDR3 has 12 amino acids. Germline assignment: CDR1 GTSNPN and CDR2 SVGIG (reference sequence). CDR3 coding DNA: TGTGCCTGGAGTGCGGCCGGGAGGACCCAGTACTTC. It specifies CAWSAAGRTQYF.

DNA for the CDR3: TGTGCCAGCAGCTTCACCATAGCCCAAGAGACCCAGTACTTC. This sequence encodes CASSFTIAQETQYF. V gene TRBV7-2 combines with J gene TRBJ2-5; D gene unclear. CDR1 and CDR2 from the germline V gene are SGHTA and FQGNSA. The V end lost 3 bases, the J end lost 1 base, and 9 bases lay between the germline ends. CDR3 size: 14 residues. Using reference TRBV7-2 and TRBJ2-5 for the parts outside the CDR3, the full variable domain is GAGVSQSPSNKVTEKGKDVELRCDPISGHTALYWYRQSLGQGLEFLIYFQGNSAPDKSGLPSDRFSAERTGGSVSTLTIQRTQQEDSAVYLCASSFTIAQETQYFGPGTRLLVL.